This section outlines one T cell receptor (beta chain) sequence together with its context. This record comes from a study of T cell changes during pregnancy in multiple sclerosis. The CDR3 length is 16 residues. With V trimmed by 5 bases and J by 4 bases, 4 bases remained unmatched. Germline V gene lookup returns CDR1 MNHEY and CDR2 SMNVEV (reference sequence). This table comes from immunoSEQ multiplex PCR, and its TCRdb copy is limited to in-frame clones, with some not included. Seen here are about 100,000 clones, 75% to 95% observed once, and the top ten hold over 3%. This specimen consisted of peripheral blood, obtained in the second trimester of pregnancy. The origin of this receptor is a female donor with multiple sclerosis, enrolled in a pregnancy study. The J gene is TRBJ2-3, the V gene TRBV27; 15 bases fit TRBD2. The CDR3 sequence: CASSPWTSGRADTQYF. The CDR3 DNA sequence: TGTGCCAGCAGTCCATGGACTAGCGGGAGGGCAGATACGCAGTATTTT.